This TCR beta chain was captured in a study of shared clonotypes between healthy human individuals (dated by TCRdb to about 2020). Notes on the research overall: A few men and a couple of women, aged 18 to 49 years, made up the cohort. Different laboratories and diverse techniques were used to prepare libraries and sequence TCR repertoires, to increase sequencing depth and limit assay-specific biases. To estimate repertoire size and how much clonotype sharing occurs between individuals, the study deeply sequenced the blood TCR repertoires of 4 to 6 healthy adults. Leukapheresis yielded between about 0.94 and 9 billion PBMCs per donor. For each donor, CD4 naive and CD4 memory were each given three plates, CD8 naive was given two plates, and CD8 memory was given one plate. What the study reported, not specific to this receptor: Only blood was sampled, and tissue TCR repertoires likely differ from those in blood. Because the study included only a small number of donors, the genetic and exposure-history diversity represented was limited. Clonotypes shared by all four sorted-subset donors showed higher generation probabilities than non-shared clonotypes. Even with the large sequencing depth, rarefaction of the sorted-subset datasets indicated that sequencing was incomplete. Pairwise subsampling indicated that sequencing depth was expected to affect the degree of clonotype sharing among donors. Estimated clonotype richness was generally larger for naive than for memory subsets. Sharing across a few donors was observed for about 4.8% of naive CD4, under 4% of naive CD8, about 2.5% of memory CD4, and less than 0.45% of memory CD8 clonotypes.

The donors were healthy, HIV-negative adults who had no recently reported acute infections or vaccinations. All donors were Caucasian adults living in Nashville, Tennessee, USA. CD8 memory samples consisted of magnetically selected CD45RO+ cells combined with CCR7-negative CD45RA+ effector memory (TemRA) cells. Blood was collected by leukapheresis, and PBMCs were isolated by Ficoll-Histopaque density gradient centrifugation and then cryopreserved in liquid nitrogen vapor phase. Purity and quantity of every magnetically sorted T cell population were checked by analytical flow cytometry. Genomic DNA was isolated from each sorted fraction and quantified by UV absorbance on a Nanodrop 2000c. TCR CDR3 regions were amplified from genomic DNA by multiplex PCR using the deep immunoSEQ assay. Extracted genomic DNA from each cell subset was spread evenly across all wells of several immunoSEQ 96-well plates, with each plate serving as a replicate. For sorted subsets, approximately 0.2 ug of genomic DNA, equivalent to some 30,000 T cell genomes, went into each replicate PCR. Purified libraries were quantified with a Qubit 3.0 fluorometer, sized on a Bioanalyzer 2100, and re-quantified with the KAPA Library Quantification kit. Every immunoSEQ 96-well plate was sequenced on a separate single-read 150-cycle Illumina NextSeq 550 flow cell. The source study handled its data this way. Because only junctional sequences without quality scores were contained in the immunoSEQ output, filtering matching that applied to full-length reads could not be performed. To assign V/J genes and CDR3, sequences were annotated against IMGT germline references using PyIR, a Python wrapper for IgBLAST v1.9. Reads with weak V/J assignments (E-value above 1e-6), missing CDR3, stop codons, out-of-frame junctions, or ambiguous translated residues were removed. V3J clonotypes were defined as sequences sharing an identical inferred V gene, J gene, and CDR3 amino acid sequence. Percentage overlap between repertoires was computed as shared unique clonotypes divided by the size of the smaller repertoire. Three approaches were used to assess repertoire richness: RTK rarefaction, the Chao1 estimator, and Recon v2.1 estimates of unobserved clonotypes. OLGA was used to compute generation probabilities for all TCRbeta clonotypes that the gDNA method yielded from a handful of donors. TCRdb stores this immuneACCESS table with in-frame sequences only. Part of the clones is absent; in the studies checked, under half of the shortfall reflects unresolved V genes, and no reason is known for the rest. For V, J and clone size, that table is used; D and trimming come from the DNA. In all, the sample holds about 690,000 clones, and roughly 88% of those were seen once. Together, the top ten hold 34% of the sample.

For CDR1 and CDR2, the germline V gene lists MDHEN and SYDVKM. CDR3 length: 14 amino acids, cysteine to phenylalanine. The read is trimmed to its CDR3 DNA, 42 bases read in frame from base 1. Relative to germline, V is 1 base shorter and J is 4 bases shorter, with 10 bases between their ends. In regard to this clone: The specificity of this receptor is unknown. Within one base of it there is no much larger clone, and no base qualities were kept.

Source material: memory CD8+ T cells from PBMCs. The meaning of the sample's cell subset or site label: CD45RO+ cells pooled with CCR7-negative TemRA cells. The rearrangement joined TRBV28 to TRBJ1-1, with TRBD1 tentatively as D gene (5 bases match). The receptor was derived from a man aged 18 to 30 in good health. Some clones in this sample may be carry-over from other donors' samples. Here is the DNA: TGTGCCAGCAGTTTATCAGCAGGGCTCACTGAAGCTTTCTTT. Its protein product is CASSLSAGLTEAFF.